The 20 T cell receptor beta chains below come from one sample, sequenced in a study of beta chain features in type 1 diabetes. Reverse transcription of all isolated RNA meant that expressed TCRB transcripts were sequenced. Here immunoSEQ multiplex PCR was the method, and the copy in TCRdb shows in-frame clones only, minus some. The sample carries roughly 380,000 clones, 15% to 20% recorded once. Specimen: naive CD4+ T cells from blood. These receptors all stem from a young woman in good health.

This clone turned up a few times. The V call is TRBV4-2, the J call TRBJ1-1; D ambiguous. V lost 9 bases, J lost 5 bases, and 19 bases lay in between. The CDR3 has 14 amino acids. From germline, CDR1 is LGHNA and CDR2 YNFKEQ. The CDR3 region is CASSTPGWKTEAFF. For the CDR3, the DNA is TGTGCCAGTTCCACCCCGGGGTGGAAAACTGAAGCTTTCTTT.

There are a few counts of this clone. The rearrangement joins TRBV5-1 to TRBJ2-3, with 7 bases matching TRBD1. The CDR3 sequence is 17 residues long. Germline V gene sequence: CDR1 SGHRS, CDR2 YFSETQ. V was clipped by 4 bases and J by 0 bases; unmatched bases: 11. CDR3 residues: CASSPRTGTSSTDTQYF. In DNA form, the CDR3 reads TGCGCCAGCAGCCCCCGGACAGGCACCTCTAGCACAGATACGCAGTATTTT.

About this clone itself: Its ends do not fully match the called genes, so a read error is possible. The chain recombines TRBV7-7 with TRBJ2-5, with 10 bases identical to TRBD2. The CDR3 extends over 15 amino acids. Germline values: CDR1 SSHAT, CDR2 FNYEAQ (reference sequence). CDR3 region: CASSFNLAGGETQYF. The CDR3 DNA follows: TGTGCTAGCAGCTTCAATTTAGCGGGAGGAGAGACCCAGTACTTC.

V usage is TRBV18 and J usage is TRBJ2-7, with 7 bases lining up with TRBD1. The germline V gene has CDR1 KGHSH and CDR2 LQKENI. This CDR3 is 16 amino acids long. Trimming cost V 6 bases and J 2 bases; bases outside gene matches: 13. CDR3 DNA sequence: TGTGCCAGCTCCCCGCCGGGACAGAGTACCACCTACGAGCAGTACTTC. The encoded protein is CASSPPGQSTTYEQYF. The entire variable domain, with the rest obtained from reference TRBV18 and TRBJ2-7, is as follows: NAGVMQNPRHLVRRRGQEARLRCSPMKGHSHVYWYRQLPEEGLKFMVYLQKENIIDESGMPKERFSAEFPKEGPSILRIQQVVRGDSAAYFCASSPPGQSTTYEQYFGPGTRLTVT.

This chain links TRBV7-2 with TRBJ2-7; the match to TRBD1 covers 8 bases. Losses at the gene ends were 2 bases for V and 5 bases for J; bases not matched to a gene: 11. The CDR3 extends over 16 amino acids. Germline V gene sequence: CDR1 SGHTA, CDR2 FQGNSA. DNA for the CDR3: TGTGCCAGCAGCTTAATCCCTGGACAGGGAAGCAACGAGCAGTACTTC. It codes for CASSLIPGQGSNEQYF. Drawing the rest from reference TRBV7-2 and TRBJ2-7, the complete variable domain is GAGVSQSPSNKVTEKGKDVELRCDPISGHTALYWYRQSLGQGLEFLIYFQGNSAPDKSGLPSDRFSAERTGGSVSTLTIQRTQQEDSAVYLCASSLIPGQGSNEQYFGPGTRLTVT.

This clone was counted only a few times. The chain carries TRBV6-1 and TRBJ2-7; perhaps TRBD2 as D (6 bases). Germline assignment: CDR1 MNHNS and CDR2 SASEGT. Trimming removed 6 bases from V and 5 bases from J, with 14 bases in between. The CDR3 runs to 13 residues. The CDR3 is CASSIGRGDEQYF. The CDR3 DNA reads as TGTGCCAGCAGCATCGGGAGAGGCGACGAGCAGTACTTC.

The J gene is TRBJ2-3, the V gene TRBV30, with 7 bases identical to TRBD2. Per germline, CDR1 GTSNPN and CDR2 SVGIG (reference sequence). The CDR3 contains 15 residues. J gave up 0 bases and V 8 bases, and 11 bases lay outside the gene matches. The CDR3 coding sequence is TGTGCCGGGTATGCGGGTAGCGGGAGCACAGATACGCAGTATTTT. Its translation: CAGYAGSGSTDTQYF.

This clone was observed a few times. J is TRBJ1-2 and V is TRBV30, with D possibly matching TRBD1 (5 bases). Germline values: CDR1 GTSNPN, CDR2 SVGIG (reference sequence). CDR3 length equals 13 residues. With 5 bases removed from V and 8 bases from J, the gap between germline ends came to 18 bases. The CDR3 loop is CAWDVAGDGGYTF. CDR3 in DNA: TGTGCCTGGGACGTGGCGGGGGACGGGGGCTACACCTTC.

The chain recombines TRBV29-1 with TRBJ1-1, with D possibly TRBD1 on 5 matching bases. CDR1 and CDR2 from the germline V gene are SQVTM and ANQGSEA. The CDR3 length is 13 residues. V gave up 7 bases and J gave up 0 bases, with 12 bases separating them. The CDR3 nucleotides are TGCAGCGCGACCCGGGGGTTGAACACTGAAGCTTTCTTT. It yields the protein CSATRGLNTEAFF.

This clone was observed a few times. The chain recombines TRBV29-1 with TRBJ1-5; 7 nucleotides line up with TRBD1. J lost 1 base, V lost 4 bases, and 4 bases had no gene match. The V gene's germline CDR1 is SQVTM and CDR2 ANQGSEA. This CDR3 has 14 amino acids. The CDR3 nucleotides read TGCAGCGTTGGGACGGGACAGAGCAATCAGCCCCAGCATTTT. Translating gives CSVGTGQSNQPQHF.

This clone was seen a few times. The chain recombines TRBV6-1 with TRBJ2-3, with a weak D call TRBD1 (5 bases). Trimming cost V 7 bases and J 0 bases, with 14 bases left between them. Germline loops: CDR1 MNHNS, CDR2 SASEGT. CDR3 length equals 15 residues. Here the CDR3 DNA reads TGTGCCAGCAATCCACAGGTGACTAGCACAGATACGCAGTATTTT. It translates to CASNPQVTSTDTQYF.

To note about this clone: The identical CDR3 is also encoded by other nucleotide sequences in the sample. This chain links TRBV9 with TRBJ2-1; 9 nucleotides match TRBD2. J was trimmed by 5 bases and V by 0 bases; bases with no gene match: 3. Looked up from germline, CDR1 is SGDLS and CDR2 is YYNGEE. The length of the CDR3 is 15 residues. The DNA for the CDR3 is TGTGCCAGCAGCGTAGGTCTAGCGGGGAACAATGAGCAGTTCTTC. Translating it yields CASSVGLAGNNEQFF.

This clone has just a few counts. V is TRBV19 and J is TRBJ1-1, with TRBD1 matching over 10 bases. Unmatched junction bases numbered 1, after V lost 4 bases and J lost 5 bases. Germline V gene sequence: CDR1 LNHDA, CDR2 SQIVND (reference sequence). This CDR3 region has 13 residues. Written as DNA, the CDR3 is TGTGCCAGTAGTACGGACAGGGGGACTGAAGCTTTCTTT. The encoded protein is CASSTDRGTEAFF.

The chain uses TRBV10-3 and TRBJ2-3; TRBD2 matches 10 bases. The germline V gene has CDR1 ENHRY and CDR2 SYGVKD. This CDR3 is 15 amino acids long. The ends lost 10 bases at V and 1 base at J; junction bases unmatched: 8. CDR3 nucleotides: TGTGCCACATCAGGAGGACTAGCGGGCACAGATACGCAGTATTTT. Translation gives CATSGGLAGTDTQYF.

This clone has just a few counts. This rearrangement joins TRBV28 to TRBJ2-5; 8 nucleotides agree with TRBD1. Germline trimming cut 0 bases from V and 6 bases from J; bases unmatched to any gene: 6. The CDR3 totals 15 residues. Germline V CDR1 and CDR2: MDHEN, SYDVKM. The CDR3 spells CASSLWRQGLKTQYF. The CDR3, as DNA: TGTGCCAGCAGTTTATGGAGACAGGGGTTGAAGACCCAGTACTTC. The complete variable domain, with remaining parts taken from reference TRBV28 and TRBJ2-5, reads DVKVTQSSRYLVKRTGEKVFLECVQDMDHENMFWYRQDPGLGLRLIYFSYDVKMKEKGDIPEGYSVSREKKERFSLILESASTNQTSMYLCASSLWRQGLKTQYFGPGTRLLVL.

The chain links TRBV14 to TRBJ2-2; D gene uncertain. In germline, CDR1 is SGHDN, CDR2 FVKESK. Deletions cut 1 base from V and 7 bases from J, with 10 bases between. CDR3 length: 14 residues. CDR3 sequence (DNA): TGTGCCAGCAGCCAAGTTAATGAGGTCGGGGAGCTGTTTTTT. Its translation is CASSQVNEVGELFF.

This clone has a handful of counts. The chain has TRBV10-3 and TRBJ2-1, with TRBD2 as a possible D gene (6 bases). Germline V lookup: CDR1 ENHRY, CDR2 SYGVKD. There are 14 residues in the CDR3. Deletions cut 4 bases from V and 5 bases from J, with 12 bases between. The DNA of the CDR3 is TGTGCCATCAGTGGGATAGCGGCCAACAATGAGCAGTTCTTC. Encoded protein: CAISGIAANNEQFF.

The chain links TRBV5-1 to TRBJ1-2; the D gene is possibly TRBD1 (6 bases). CDR1 SGHRS and CDR2 YFSETQ come from the germline V gene. With 2 bases removed from V and 8 bases from J, the gap between germline ends came to 13 bases. The CDR3 runs to 13 residues. CDR3 region: CASSLTGPDGYTF. CDR3 sequence (DNA): TGCGCCAGCAGCTTAACAGGGCCTGACGGCTACACCTTC.

This chain joins TRBV5-1 and TRBJ2-2, with D perhaps matching TRBD2 (5 bases). This CDR3 spans 16 amino acids. The ends were cut back, 0 bases at V and 5 bases at J, with 14 bases in the middle. CDR1 is SGHRS, CDR2 YFSETQ, per germline. The DNA for the CDR3 is TGCGCCAGCAGCTTGGCGACGAGGGCCCCAACCGGGGAGCTGTTTTTT. Protein sequence: CASSLATRAPTGELFF.

This chain connects TRBV9 to TRBJ1-2; 9 bases align to TRBD1. J gave up 4 bases and V 7 bases, and 8 bases lay outside the gene matches. The CDR3 sequence is 14 residues long. The germline V gene encodes CDR1 SGDLS and CDR2 YYNGEE. CDR3 DNA: TGTGCCAGCCAATCAAACAGGGGGCTCTATGGCTACACCTTC. Amino acid sequence: CASQSNRGLYGYTF.